This TCR beta chain was found in a study of blood T cell dynamics during melanoma immunotherapy. Looking at the study overall: Standard first-line treatment here was pembrolizumab or nivolumab plus ipilimumab in metastatic melanoma. Study findings and constraints: cfDNA rearrangement score rose from T0 to W3 with disease control.

To note about this clone: Its antigen remains unidentified.

The table came from immunoSEQ multiplex PCR; TCRdb's copy has only in-frame clones and leaves some out. This sample's table reports dozens of clones. Trimming took 7 bases from V and 0 from J, leaving 9 bases between them. This CDR3 has 13 residues. Per germline, CDR1 SNHLY and CDR2 FYNNEI. Time point noted: week 3, after first cycle of checkpoint inhibitor. The V and J genes are TRBV2 and TRBJ2-5; D possibly corresponds to TRBD2 (5 bases). The clonotype comes from a human donor with melanoma. The starting material was cell-free DNA from blood, obtained from a patient treated with checkpoint blockade. The chain's CDR3 is CASKPGNQETQYF. The CDR3 coding sequence is TGTGCCAGCAAACCGGGAAACCAAGAGACCCAGTACTTC.